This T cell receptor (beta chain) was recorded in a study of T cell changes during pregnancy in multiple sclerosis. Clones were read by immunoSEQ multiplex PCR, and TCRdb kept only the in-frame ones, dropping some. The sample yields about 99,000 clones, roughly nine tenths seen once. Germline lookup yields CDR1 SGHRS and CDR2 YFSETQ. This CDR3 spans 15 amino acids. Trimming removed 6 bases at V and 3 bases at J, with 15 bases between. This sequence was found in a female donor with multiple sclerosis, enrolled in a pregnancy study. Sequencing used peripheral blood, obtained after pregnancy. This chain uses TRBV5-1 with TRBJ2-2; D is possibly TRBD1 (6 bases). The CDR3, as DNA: TGCGCCAGCACGCCTCACAGGGCTGACACCGGGGAGCTGTTTTTT. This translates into CASTPHRADTGELFF.